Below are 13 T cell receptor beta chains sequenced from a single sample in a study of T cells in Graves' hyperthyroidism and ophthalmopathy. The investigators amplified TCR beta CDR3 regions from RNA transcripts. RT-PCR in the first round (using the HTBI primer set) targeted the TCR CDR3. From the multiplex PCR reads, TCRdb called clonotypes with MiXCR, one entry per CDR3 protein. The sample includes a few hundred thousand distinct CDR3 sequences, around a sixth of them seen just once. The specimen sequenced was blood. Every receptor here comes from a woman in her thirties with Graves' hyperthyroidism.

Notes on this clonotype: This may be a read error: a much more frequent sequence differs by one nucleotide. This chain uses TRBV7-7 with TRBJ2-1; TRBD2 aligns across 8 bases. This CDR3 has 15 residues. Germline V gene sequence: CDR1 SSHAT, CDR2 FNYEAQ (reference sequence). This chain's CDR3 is CASRLESGSYNEQFF. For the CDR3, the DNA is TGTGCTAGCCGCTTAGAAAGCGGGAGTTACAATGAGCAGTTCTTC.

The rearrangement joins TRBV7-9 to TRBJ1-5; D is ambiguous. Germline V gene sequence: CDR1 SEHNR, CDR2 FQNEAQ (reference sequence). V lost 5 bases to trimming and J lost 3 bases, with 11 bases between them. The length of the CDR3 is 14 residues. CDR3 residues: CASSTNSSNQPQHF. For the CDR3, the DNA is TGTGCCAGCAGCACGAACAGCTCCAATCAGCCCCAGCATTTT.

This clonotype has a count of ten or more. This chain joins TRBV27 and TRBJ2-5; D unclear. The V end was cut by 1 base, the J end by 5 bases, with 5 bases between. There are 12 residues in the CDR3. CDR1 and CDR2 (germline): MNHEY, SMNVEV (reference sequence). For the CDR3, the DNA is TGTGCCAGCAGTTTATTCCCTGAGACCCAGTACTTC. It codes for CASSLFPETQYF.

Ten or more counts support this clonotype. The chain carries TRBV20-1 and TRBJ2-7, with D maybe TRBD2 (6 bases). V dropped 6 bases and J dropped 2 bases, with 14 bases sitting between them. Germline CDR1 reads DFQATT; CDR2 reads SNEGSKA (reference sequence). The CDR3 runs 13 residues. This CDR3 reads CSAVAGTTYEQYF. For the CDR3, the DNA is TGCAGTGCCGTGGCGGGAACCACCTACGAGCAGTACTTC.

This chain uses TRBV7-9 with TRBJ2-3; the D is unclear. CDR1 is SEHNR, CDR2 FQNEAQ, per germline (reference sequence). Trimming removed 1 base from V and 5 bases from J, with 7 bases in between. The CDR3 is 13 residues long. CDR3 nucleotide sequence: TGTGCCAGCAGCTTAGGAGGAGAAGATACGCAGTATTTT. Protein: CASSLGGEDTQYF.

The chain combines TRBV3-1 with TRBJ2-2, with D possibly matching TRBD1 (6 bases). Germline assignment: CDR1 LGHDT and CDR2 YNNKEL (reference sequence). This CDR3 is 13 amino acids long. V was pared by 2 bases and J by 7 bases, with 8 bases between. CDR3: CASSQQGIGELFF. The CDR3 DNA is TGTGCCAGCAGCCAACAGGGGATCGGGGAGCTGTTTTTT.

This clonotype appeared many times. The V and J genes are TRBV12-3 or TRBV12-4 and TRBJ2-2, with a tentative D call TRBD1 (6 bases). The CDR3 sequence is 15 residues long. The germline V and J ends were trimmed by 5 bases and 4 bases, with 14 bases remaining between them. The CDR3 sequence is CASSLETGITGELFF. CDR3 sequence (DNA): TGTGCCAGCAGTCTAGAAACAGGGATCACCGGGGAGCTGTTTTTT.

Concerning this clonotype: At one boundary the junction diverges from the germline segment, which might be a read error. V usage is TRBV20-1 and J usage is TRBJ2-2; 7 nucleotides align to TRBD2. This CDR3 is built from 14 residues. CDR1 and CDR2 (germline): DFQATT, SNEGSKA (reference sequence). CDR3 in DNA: TGCAGTACTAGGGAGGGCTCGAGCACCGGGGAGCTGTTTTTT. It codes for CSTREGSSTGELFF.

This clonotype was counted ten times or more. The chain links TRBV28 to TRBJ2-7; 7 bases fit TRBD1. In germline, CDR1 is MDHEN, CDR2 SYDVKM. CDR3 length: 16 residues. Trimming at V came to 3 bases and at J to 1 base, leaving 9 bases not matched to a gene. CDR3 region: CASSFPVRDSSYEQYF. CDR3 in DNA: TGTGCCAGCAGTTTTCCCGTTAGGGACAGTTCCTACGAGCAGTACTTC.

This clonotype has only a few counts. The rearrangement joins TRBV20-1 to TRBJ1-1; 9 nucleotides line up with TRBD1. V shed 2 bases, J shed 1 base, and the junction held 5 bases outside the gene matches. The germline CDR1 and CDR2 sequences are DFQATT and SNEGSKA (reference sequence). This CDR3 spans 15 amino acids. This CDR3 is CSARPPGQGNTEAFF. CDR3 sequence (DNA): TGCAGTGCTAGACCTCCGGGACAGGGGAACACTGAAGCTTTCTTT.

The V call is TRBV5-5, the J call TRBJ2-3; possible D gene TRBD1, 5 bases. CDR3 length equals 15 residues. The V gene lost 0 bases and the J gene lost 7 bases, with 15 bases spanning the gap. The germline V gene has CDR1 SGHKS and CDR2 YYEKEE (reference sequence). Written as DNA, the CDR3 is TGTGCCAGCAGCTTGGTGGATCTTCAGGGAAATACGCAGTATTTT. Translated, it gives CASSLVDLQGNTQYF. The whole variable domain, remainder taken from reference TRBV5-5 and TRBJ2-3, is DAGVTQSPTHLIKTRGQQVTLRCSPISGHKSVSWYQQVLGQGPQFIFQYYEKEERGRGNFPDRFSARQFPNYSSELNVNALLLGDSALYLCASSLVDLQGNTQYFGPGTRLTVL.

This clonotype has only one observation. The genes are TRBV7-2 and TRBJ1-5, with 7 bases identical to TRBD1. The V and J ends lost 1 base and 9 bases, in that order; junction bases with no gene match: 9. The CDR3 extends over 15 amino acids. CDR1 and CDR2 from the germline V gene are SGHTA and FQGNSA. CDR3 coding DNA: TGTGCCAGCAGCTTAGTGGGACAGCACGGGGGGCCCCAGCATTTT. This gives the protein CASSLVGQHGGPQHF.

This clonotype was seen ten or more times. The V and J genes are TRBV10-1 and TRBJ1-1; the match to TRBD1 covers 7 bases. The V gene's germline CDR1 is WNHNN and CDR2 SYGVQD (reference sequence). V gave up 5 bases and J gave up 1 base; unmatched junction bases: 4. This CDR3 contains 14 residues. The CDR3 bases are TGCGCCAGCAGTAATGGACAGGAGAACACTGAAGCTTTCTTT. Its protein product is CASSNGQENTEAFF.